These 6 T cell receptor beta chains originate from one sample sequenced in a study of blood T cell repertoires in COVID-19. Some clones are missing from TCRdb's copy, which holds only in-frame ones; the method was immunoSEQ multiplex PCR. Counted here are more than 350,000 clones, approximately 90% occurring once; the ten biggest clones make up 10%. Sequencing was carried out using PBMCs or T cells enriched from blood (not recorded which). These receptors were taken from a woman in her fifties or sixties who had recovered from COVID-19.

V is TRBV6-5 and J is TRBJ2-3; tentatively, D is TRBD1 (5 bases). The germline V and J ends were trimmed by 4 bases and 2 bases, with 10 bases remaining between them. Germline V gene lookup returns CDR1 MNHEY and CDR2 SVGAGI. The CDR3 runs to 14 residues. CDR3 sequence reads: CASSFGANTDTQYF. CDR3 nucleotides: TGTGCCAGCAGTTTTGGGGCAAACACAGATACGCAGTATTTT.

This clone was observed a handful of times. The chain joins TRBV29-1 to TRBJ2-1; a weak D match, TRBD2 (5 bases). Looked up from germline, CDR1 is SQVTM and CDR2 is ANQGSEA. The CDR3 consists of 15 residues. V gave up 4 bases and J gave up 8 bases, with 21 bases separating them. The CDR3 sequence is CSVALGSGAWDEQFF. As DNA, the CDR3 is TGCAGCGTTGCACTTGGGAGCGGCGCTTGGGATGAGCAGTTCTTC.

Note on this clone: One end of the junction varies from germline; a read error may be responsible. The genes are TRBV7-7 and TRBJ2-5, with D uncertain. The V gene's germline CDR1 is SSHAT and CDR2 FNYEAQ (reference sequence). The CDR3 extends over 11 amino acids. The CDR3 loop reads CASSSSETQYF. The CDR3 coding sequence is TGTGCTAGCAGCTCGTCAGAGACCCAGTACTTC.

The chain uses TRBV29-1 and TRBJ2-7; 9 positions match TRBD1. The CDR3 consists of 16 residues. V lost 5 bases to trimming and J lost 2 bases; unmatched junction nucleotides: 13. CDR1 is SQVTM, CDR2 ANQGSEA, per germline. Here the CDR3 reads CSVPINRDRVAYEQYF. CDR3 bases: TGCAGCGTTCCCATAAACCGGGACAGGGTTGCCTACGAGCAGTACTTC.

The table lists this clone with a count of one. The chain recombines TRBV18 with TRBJ1-5; possible D gene TRBD1, 5 bases. V dropped 3 bases and J dropped 5 bases, with 11 bases sitting between them. Germline CDR1 is KGHSH and CDR2 is LQKENI. CDR3 length: 14 amino acids. CDR3 nucleotide sequence: TGTGCCAGCTCACCCCAGGGTGTCCATCAGCCCCAGCATTTT. It encodes CASSPQGVHQPQHF.

This clone has a single count. As DNA, the CDR3 is TGTGCCACCTCCTCACGGGTCACAGATACGCAGTATTTT. Amino acid sequence: CATSSRVTDTQYF. V and J are TRBV10-3 and TRBJ2-3, with D hard to call. This CDR3 has 13 amino acids. Looked up from germline, CDR1 is ENHRY and CDR2 is SYGVKD. The germline V and J ends were trimmed by 10 bases and 2 bases, with 13 bases remaining between them.